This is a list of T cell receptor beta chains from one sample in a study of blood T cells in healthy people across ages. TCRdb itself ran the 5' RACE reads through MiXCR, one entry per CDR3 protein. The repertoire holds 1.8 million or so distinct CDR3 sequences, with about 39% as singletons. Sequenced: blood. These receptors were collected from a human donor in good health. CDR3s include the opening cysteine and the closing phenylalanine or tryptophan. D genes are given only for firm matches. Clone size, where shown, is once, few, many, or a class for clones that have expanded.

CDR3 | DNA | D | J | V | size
CASSMGDNTEAFF | TGTGCCAGTAGTATGGGGGACAACACTGAAGCTTTCTTT | - | TRBJ1-1 | TRBV19 | -
CASSIAGAQETRYF | TGCGCCAGCAGCATAGCGGGGGCCCAAGAGACCCGGTACTTC | TRBD2 | TRBJ2-5 | TRBV5-1 | -
CASSLRLVVSGANVLTF | TGCGCCAGCAGCCTCAGGTTGGTCGTCTCTGGGGCCAACGTCCTGACTTTC | - | TRBJ2-6 | TRBV5-1 | -
CASSVEPQNYEQYF | TGCGCCAGCAGCGTTGAACCACAGAACTACGAGCAGTACTTC | - | TRBJ2-7 | TRBV5-1 | -
CASSDWVKLFF | TGTGCCAGCAGCGATTGGGTAAAACTGTTTTTT | - | TRBJ1-4 | TRBV6-2/TRBV6-3 | -
CASSSDRASSTDTQYF | TGTGCCAGCAGCAGTGACAGGGCTTCTAGCACAGATACGCAGTATTTT | TRBD1 | TRBJ2-3 | TRBV7-2 | few
CASSSGTSAQAAYNEQFF | TGTGCCAGTAGCTCCGGGACTAGCGCCCAAGCAGCCTACAATGAGCAGTTCTTC | TRBD2 | TRBJ2-1 | TRBV7-6 | -
CSALLLGGLSYNEQFF | TGCAGTGCACTCCTCTTGGGCGGCCTCTCCTACAATGAGCAGTTCTTC | - | TRBJ2-1 | TRBV20-1 | few
CSARPSGLRDYGYTF | TGCAGTGCTAGACCTTCCGGTCTACGGGACTATGGCTACACCTTC | - | TRBJ1-2 | TRBV20-1 | -
CSARDSGQGRTEAFF | TGCAGTGCTAGAGACTCCGGACAGGGCCGGACTGAAGCTTTCTTT | TRBD1 | TRBJ1-1 | TRBV20-1 | -
CASRLHDSSRGYTF | TGTGCCAGCAGGCTTCACGACAGCTCCAGGGGCTACACCTTC | - | TRBJ1-2 | TRBV6-5 | -
CASRKETEGGNEQYF | TGTGCCAGTAGGAAGGAGACTGAGGGAGGGAACGAGCAGTACTTC | TRBD2 | TRBJ2-7 | TRBV19 | -
CASSSGPLSSYNEQFF | TGCGCCAGCAGCTCCGGACCCTTGAGCTCCTACAATGAGCAGTTCTTC | - | TRBJ2-1 | TRBV5-1 | few
CASSYFQPSQETQYF | TGTGCCAGCAGTTACTTTCAACCCAGCCAAGAGACCCAGTACTTC | - | TRBJ2-5 | TRBV6-5 | -
CASSQGGGHEQYF | TGCGCCAGCAGCCAAGGCGGAGGTCACGAGCAGTACTTC | - | TRBJ2-7 | TRBV4-3 | -